The rows below give T cell receptor beta chains drawn from one sample of a study of T cells after yellow fever vaccination. One entry per CDR3 protein results from TCRdb running MiXCR on the 5' RACE reads. Found here are approximately 300,000 distinct CDR3 sequences, roughly a tenth of them singletons; the top ten hold about 3%. The sequencing used CD4+ T cells sorted from PBMCs, collected 45 days after the yellow fever booster vaccination. Source of these receptors: a man aged 18-30 years who received the YFV17D yellow fever vaccine. Each CDR3 is given with its conserved first and last residue. A D gene is named only where the DNA matches it firmly. Size tells how often a clone was seen (once, few, many) or the class of an expanded clone, and some rows leave it out.

clone size: -
D gene: -
V gene: TRBV10-3
J gene: TRBJ2-2
CDR3 protein: CAISLSKGRELFF
CDR3 DNA: TGTGCCATCAGTCTCAGTAAGGGCCGGGAGCTGTTTTTT

clone size: few
D gene: -
V gene: TRBV20-1
J gene: TRBJ1-5
CDR3 protein: CSARPGGGQPQHF
CDR3 DNA: TGCAGTGCTAGACCAGGAGGGGGACAGCCCCAGCATTTT

clone size: few
D gene: TRBD1
V gene: TRBV11-2
J gene: TRBJ2-6
CDR3 protein: CASSLGLYRGQVYSGANVLTF
CDR3 DNA: TGTGCCAGCAGTTTAGGGTTATACAGGGGCCAGGTCTACTCTGGGGCCAACGTCCTGACTTTC

clone size: -
D gene: -
V gene: TRBV7-3
J gene: TRBJ2-7
CDR3 protein: CASSLIVGSNEQYF
CDR3 DNA: TGTGCCAGCAGCTTAATCGTTGGTAGTAACGAGCAGTACTTC

clone size: few
D gene: TRBD2
V gene: TRBV18
J gene: TRBJ2-1
CDR3 protein: CASSLLAGVYYNEQFF
CDR3 DNA: TGTGCCAGCTCACTTTTAGCGGGGGTGTATTACAATGAGCAGTTCTTC

clone size: few
D gene: -
V gene: TRBV12-3/TRBV12-4
J gene: TRBJ1-6
CDR3 protein: CASSVTRDGSPLHF
CDR3 DNA: TGTGCCAGCAGTGTAACCAGGGACGGTTCACCCCTCCACTTT

clone size: -
D gene: -
V gene: TRBV18
J gene: TRBJ1-1
CDR3 protein: CASFTTANTEAFF
CDR3 DNA: TGTGCCAGCTTTACGACGGCGAACACTGAAGCTTTCTTT

clone size: few
D gene: -
V gene: TRBV5-1
J gene: TRBJ2-3
CDR3 protein: CASSPHNTDTQYF
CDR3 DNA: TGCGCCAGCAGCCCCCACAATACAGATACGCAGTATTTT

clone size: -
D gene: -
V gene: TRBV20-1
J gene: TRBJ2-1
CDR3 protein: CSAGGQSSYNEQFF
CDR3 DNA: TGCAGTGCGGGGGGGCAGAGCTCCTACAATGAGCAGTTCTTC

clone size: many
D gene: TRBD2
V gene: TRBV20-1
J gene: TRBJ2-2
CDR3 protein: CSAPSLAGLPGELFF
CDR3 DNA: TGCAGTGCTCCCTCACTAGCGGGGCTACCCGGGGAGCTGTTTTTT

clone size: many
D gene: -
V gene: TRBV12-3/TRBV12-4
J gene: TRBJ2-3
CDR3 protein: CASSFGSTDTQYF
CDR3 DNA: TGTGCCAGCAGTTTCGGAAGCACAGATACGCAGTATTTT

clone size: once
D gene: -
V gene: TRBV29-1
J gene: TRBJ2-2
CDR3 protein: CTVQYRATGELFF
CDR3 DNA: TGCACCGTACAGTACAGGGCAACCGGGGAGCTGTTTTTT

clone size: -
D gene: -
V gene: TRBV20-1
J gene: TRBJ1-5
CDR3 protein: CSAMSSFNQPQHF
CDR3 DNA: TGCAGTGCTATGAGTAGCTTCAATCAGCCCCAGCATTTT

clone size: few
D gene: -
V gene: TRBV20-1
J gene: TRBJ2-7
CDR3 protein: CSAIRGSYEQYF
CDR3 DNA: TGCAGTGCTATTCGAGGATCCTACGAGCAGTACTTC

clone size: -
D gene: -
V gene: TRBV12-3/TRBV12-4
J gene: TRBJ1-4
CDR3 protein: CASSAPLGGGTTNEKLFF
CDR3 DNA: TGTGCCAGCAGTGCCCCTTTGGGTGGGGGAACAACTAATGAAAAACTGTTTTTT

clone size: many
D gene: -
V gene: TRBV6-5
J gene: TRBJ1-4
CDR3 protein: CASSYRDQGGRKLFF
CDR3 DNA: TGTGCCAGCAGTTACCGGGACCAGGGAGGTCGAAAACTGTTTTTT

clone size: -
D gene: -
V gene: TRBV10-3
J gene: TRBJ2-5
CDR3 protein: CAISGGSGKETQYF
CDR3 DNA: TGTGCCATCAGTGGAGGGTCCGGAAAAGAGACCCAGTACTTC

clone size: -
D gene: -
V gene: TRBV6-5
J gene: TRBJ2-7
CDR3 protein: CASSTTSYEQYF
CDR3 DNA: TGTGCCAGCAGCACAACGTCCTACGAGCAGTACTTC

clone size: few
D gene: -
V gene: TRBV7-2
J gene: TRBJ2-7
CDR3 protein: CASSLARRGEQYF
CDR3 DNA: TGTGCCAGCAGCTTGGCCCGTCGGGGCGAGCAGTACTTC

clone size: many
D gene: TRBD2
V gene: TRBV5-1
J gene: TRBJ2-2
CDR3 protein: CASSPGLARAGELFF
CDR3 DNA: TGCGCCAGCAGCCCCGGACTAGCCCGGGCCGGGGAGCTGTTTTTT

clone size: -
D gene: -
V gene: TRBV27
J gene: TRBJ2-1
CDR3 protein: CASSLFGLQGNEQFF
CDR3 DNA: TGTGCCAGCAGTTTATTTGGGCTACAAGGGAATGAGCAGTTCTTC

clone size: -
D gene: -
V gene: TRBV20-1
J gene: TRBJ1-1
CDR3 protein: CSASPAGVLGDTEAFF
CDR3 DNA: TGCAGTGCTAGTCCGGCAGGGGTCCTGGGGGACACTGAAGCTTTCTTT